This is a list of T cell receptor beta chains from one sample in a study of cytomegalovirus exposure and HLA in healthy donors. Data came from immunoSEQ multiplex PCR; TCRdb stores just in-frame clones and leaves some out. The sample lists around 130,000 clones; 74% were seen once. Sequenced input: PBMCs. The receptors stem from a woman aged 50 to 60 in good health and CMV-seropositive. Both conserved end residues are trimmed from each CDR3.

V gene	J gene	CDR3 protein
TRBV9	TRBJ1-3	ASSVRSAGNTIY
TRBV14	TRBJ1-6	ASSQQQGQLH
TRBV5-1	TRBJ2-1	ASSLGDRGSGEQF
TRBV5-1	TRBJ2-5	ASSLGRETQY
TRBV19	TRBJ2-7	ASGANSYEQY
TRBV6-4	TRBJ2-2	ASRQGANTGELF
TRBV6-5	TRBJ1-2	ASSPRQGQYGYT
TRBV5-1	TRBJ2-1	ASSLPPGGLDNEQF
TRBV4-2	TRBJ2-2	ASGAEPNTGELF
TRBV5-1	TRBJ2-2	ASSATGATGELF
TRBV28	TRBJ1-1	ASITGAEAF
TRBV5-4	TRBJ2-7	ASSSDLAGQYEQY
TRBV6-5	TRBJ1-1	ASSNRGYTEAF
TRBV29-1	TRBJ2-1	SWSVAGGLNEQF
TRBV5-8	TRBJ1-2	ASSLGTGEVYGYT
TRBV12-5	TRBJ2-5	ASGLVSMGGGQETQY
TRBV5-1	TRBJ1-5	ASSLRGRPVNQPQH
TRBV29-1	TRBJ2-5	SVSLPGGETQY
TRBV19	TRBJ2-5	ASNSGGAAETQY
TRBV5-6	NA	ASSFGTFLGGEQY
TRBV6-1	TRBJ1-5	ASSERGGQGVWNQPQH
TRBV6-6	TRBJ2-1	ASSYGGGRHNEQF
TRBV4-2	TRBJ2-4	ASSQAGLDVYIQY
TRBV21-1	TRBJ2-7	ASSKAFRARGFGSQGSYEQY
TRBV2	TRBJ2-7	ASSGDRDPYEQY
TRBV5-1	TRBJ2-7	ASSLAGSYEQY
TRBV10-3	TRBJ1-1	AISESIQGEAF
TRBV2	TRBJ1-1	ASSEWDRNTEAF
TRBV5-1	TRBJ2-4	ASSLEGVGNIQY
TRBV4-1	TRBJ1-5	ASSQVEQGGNQPQH
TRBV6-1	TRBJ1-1	ASSQRPYMNTEAF
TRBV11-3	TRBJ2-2	AGSRERNTGELF
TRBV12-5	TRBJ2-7	ASAPGLAGGYEQY
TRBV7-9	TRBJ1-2	ASSLNGATNYGYT
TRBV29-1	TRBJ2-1	SVERGRSSYNEQF
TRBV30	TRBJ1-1	AWDRMNTEAF
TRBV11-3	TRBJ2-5	ASTSGGGGETQY
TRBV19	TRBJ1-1	ASRRDRGPEAF
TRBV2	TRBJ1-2	ASRRQGGILNYGYT
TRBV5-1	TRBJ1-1	ASSFRTGDTEAF
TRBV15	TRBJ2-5	ATSGDRARAQY
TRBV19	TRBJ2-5	ASSIGGGPETQY
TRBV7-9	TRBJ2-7	ASSWGQAAYEQY
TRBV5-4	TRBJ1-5	ASSFSCYSNQPQH
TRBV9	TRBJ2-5	ASSRGSTRGGQETQY
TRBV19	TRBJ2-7	ASSAQVGPYEQY
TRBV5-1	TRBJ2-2	ASSVSADTGELF
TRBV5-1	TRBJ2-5	ASRGSTGGMGETQY
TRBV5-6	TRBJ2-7	ASSFGPGRGGYEQY
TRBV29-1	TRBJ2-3	SVASGGADTQY
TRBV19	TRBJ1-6	ASSARGSYNSPLH
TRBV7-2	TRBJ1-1	ASSFSGTGEAF
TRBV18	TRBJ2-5	ASSPLVRGQETQY
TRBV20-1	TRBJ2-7	SAALGLEQY